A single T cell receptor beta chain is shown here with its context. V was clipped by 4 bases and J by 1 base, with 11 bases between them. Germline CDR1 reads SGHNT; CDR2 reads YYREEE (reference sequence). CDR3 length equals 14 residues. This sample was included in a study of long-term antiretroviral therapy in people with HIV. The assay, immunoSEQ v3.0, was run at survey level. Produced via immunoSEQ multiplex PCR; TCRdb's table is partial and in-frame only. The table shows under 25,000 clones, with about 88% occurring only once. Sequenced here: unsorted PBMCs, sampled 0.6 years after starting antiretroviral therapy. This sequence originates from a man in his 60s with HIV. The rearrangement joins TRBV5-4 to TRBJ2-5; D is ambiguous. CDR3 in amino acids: CASSQTGSQETQYF. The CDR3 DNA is TGTGCCAGCAGCCAGACTGGCTCCCAAGAGACCCAGTACTTC.